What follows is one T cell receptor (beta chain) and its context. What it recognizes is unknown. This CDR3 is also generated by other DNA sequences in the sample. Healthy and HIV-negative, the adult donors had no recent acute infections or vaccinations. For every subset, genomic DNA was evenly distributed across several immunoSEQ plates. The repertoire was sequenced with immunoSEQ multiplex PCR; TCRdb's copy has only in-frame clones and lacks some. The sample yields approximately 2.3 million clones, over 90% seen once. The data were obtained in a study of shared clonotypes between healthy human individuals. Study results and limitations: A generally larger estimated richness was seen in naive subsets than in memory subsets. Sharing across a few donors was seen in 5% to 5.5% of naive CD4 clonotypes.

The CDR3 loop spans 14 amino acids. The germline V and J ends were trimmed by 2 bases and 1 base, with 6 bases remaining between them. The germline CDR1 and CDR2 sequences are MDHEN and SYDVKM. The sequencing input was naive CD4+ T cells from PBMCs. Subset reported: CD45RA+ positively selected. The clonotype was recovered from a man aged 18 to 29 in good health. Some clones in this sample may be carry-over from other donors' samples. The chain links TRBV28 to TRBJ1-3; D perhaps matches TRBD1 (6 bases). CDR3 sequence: CASSLQGSGNTIYF. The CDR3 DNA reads TGTGCCAGCAGTTTACAGGGGTCTGGAAACACCATATATTTT.